The 10 T cell receptor beta chains given below trace back to one sample, sequenced in a study of post-analysis software for immune sequencing data. Overall study results and limits: Patients showed TRBV5-6, TRBV5-1 and TRBV20-1 among five TRBV segments more frequent than in controls.

Their target antigens are unknown. Tagging with unique molecular identifiers was a feature of the TCR beta cDNA libraries. In TCRdb, the PCR reads were re-called with MiXCR into one record per CDR3 protein. The data show about 560,000 distinct CDR3 sequences, with around 47% seen just once and around 1.7% held by the top ten. Source material: blood. These receptors were obtained from a girl between 10 and 17 years old with multiple sclerosis.

The chain links TRBV5-1 to TRBJ2-1; D not certain. The germline gives CDR1 SGHRS, CDR2 YFSETQ. Trimming took 3 bases from V and 7 from J, leaving 11 bases between them. CDR3 length: 13 amino acids. The CDR3 DNA reads as TGCGCCAGCAGCTCTATGCTGGCGAATGAGCAGTTCTTC. Translating gives CASSSMLANEQFF.

The rearrangement links TRBV29-1 to TRBJ2-7, with 7 bases aligning to TRBD1. CDR3 length: 12 amino acids. V dropped 7 bases and J dropped 6; count of bases not matched to a gene: 9. CDR1 is SQVTM, CDR2 ANQGSEA, per germline. In nucleotides, the CDR3 is TGCAGCGCCAAAACAGGGGCGGGCGAGCAGTACTTC. As protein: CSAKTGAGEQYF.

The chain recombines TRBV12-3 or TRBV12-4 with TRBJ2-3, with 9 positions matching TRBD2. V dropped 0 bases and J dropped 7; count of bases not matched to a gene: 5. CDR3 size: 15 residues. Here the CDR3 reads CASSLASLAGYTQYF. The CDR3 nucleotides are TGTGCCAGCAGTTTAGCTTCTCTAGCGGGGTATACGCAGTATTTT.

This chain connects TRBV7-7 to TRBJ2-7; tentative D call: TRBD1 (5 bases). V was trimmed by 3 bases and J by 3 bases, leaving 9 bases between them. Germline-derived CDR1 and CDR2 are SSHAT and FNYEAQ (reference sequence). The CDR3 runs 13 residues. Here the CDR3 DNA reads TGTGCCAGCAGCTTCACCAGGGACTACGAGCAGTACTTC. Translation: CASSFTRDYEQYF.

This clonotype has a handful of counts. This chain joins TRBV6-1 and TRBJ2-5; D is possibly TRBD2 (5 bases). Trimming left V 1 base short and J 2 bases short, with 11 bases between. The CDR3 runs to 15 residues. Germline CDR1 MNHNS, CDR2 SASEGT. CDR3: CASSEEAGPQETQYF. The CDR3 DNA sequence: TGTGCCAGCAGTGAAGAGGCGGGTCCACAAGAGACCCAGTACTTC.

J is TRBJ2-5 and V is TRBV20-1; 10 bases map to TRBD1. The CDR3 length is 16 residues. The germline CDR1 and CDR2 sequences are DFQATT and SNEGSKA (reference sequence). Trimming removed 6 bases from V and 0 bases from J; junction bases left unmatched: 10. CDR3 DNA: TGCAGTGCAAAACTGCCGGGACAGGGGTACCAAGAGACCCAGTACTTC. This codes for CSAKLPGQGYQETQYF.

J is TRBJ2-1 and V is TRBV5-1, with 10 bases lining up with TRBD1. Germline loops: CDR1 SGHRS, CDR2 YFSETQ. Trimming removed 4 bases from V and 7 bases from J; junction bases left unmatched: 11. This CDR3 has 16 residues. This chain's CDR3 is CASSPEGTGVGNEQFF. The DNA of the CDR3 is TGCGCCAGCAGCCCGGAAGGGACAGGGGTAGGGAATGAGCAGTTCTTC.

This chain connects TRBV6-4 to TRBJ2-2, with D possibly TRBD1 on 5 matching bases. This CDR3 has 13 residues. Germline CDR1 is MRHNA and CDR2 is SNTAGT. Trimming pared 0 bases from V and 6 bases from J, leaving 5 bases between. Here the CDR3 reads CASSDSQAGELFF. The DNA for the CDR3 is TGTGCCAGCAGTGACTCACAGGCCGGGGAGCTGTTTTTT.

This clonotype was counted between two and nine times. The chain has TRBV10-3 and TRBJ1-2; D gene unclear. V was trimmed by 3 bases and J by 5 bases, leaving 4 bases between them. The germline CDR1 and CDR2 sequences are ENHRY and SYGVKD. This CDR3 has 11 amino acids. The CDR3 sequence is CAISEVYGYTF. CDR3 DNA: TGTGCCATCAGTGAAGTTTATGGCTACACCTTC.

The rearrangement uses TRBV7-9 and TRBJ2-3; 8 bases are a match to TRBD2. V was clipped by 6 bases and J by 5 bases; unmatched bases: 7. CDR3 length equals 14 residues. From germline, CDR1 is SEHNR and CDR2 FQNEAQ (reference sequence). The CDR3 DNA is TGTGCCAGCAGGCATAGCGGGACTGGAGATACGCAGTATTTT. Protein product: CASRHSGTGDTQYF. Full variable domain (outside the CDR3, taken from reference TRBV7-9 and TRBJ2-3): DTGVSQNPRHKITKRGQNVTFRCDPISEHNRLYWYRQTLGQGPEFLTYFQNEAQLEKSRLLSDRFSAERPKGSFSTLEIQRTEQGDSAMYLCASRHSGTGDTQYFGPGTRLTVL.